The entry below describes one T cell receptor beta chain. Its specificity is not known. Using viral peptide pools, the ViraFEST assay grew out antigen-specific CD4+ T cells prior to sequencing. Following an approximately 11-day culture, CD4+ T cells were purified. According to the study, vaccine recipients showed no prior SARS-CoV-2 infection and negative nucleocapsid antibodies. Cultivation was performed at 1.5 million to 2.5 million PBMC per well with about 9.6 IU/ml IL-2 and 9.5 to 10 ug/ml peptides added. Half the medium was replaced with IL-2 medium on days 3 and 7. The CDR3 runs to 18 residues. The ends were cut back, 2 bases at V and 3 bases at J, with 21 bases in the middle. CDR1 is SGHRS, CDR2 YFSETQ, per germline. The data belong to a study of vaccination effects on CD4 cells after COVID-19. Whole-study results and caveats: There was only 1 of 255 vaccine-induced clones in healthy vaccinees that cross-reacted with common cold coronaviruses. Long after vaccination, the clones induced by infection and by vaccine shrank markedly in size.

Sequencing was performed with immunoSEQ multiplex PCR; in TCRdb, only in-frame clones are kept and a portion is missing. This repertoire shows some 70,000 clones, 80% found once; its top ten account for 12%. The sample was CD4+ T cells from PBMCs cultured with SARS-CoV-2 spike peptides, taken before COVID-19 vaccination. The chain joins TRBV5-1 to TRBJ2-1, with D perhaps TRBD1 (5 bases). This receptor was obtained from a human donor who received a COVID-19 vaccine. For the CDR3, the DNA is TGCGCCAGCAGCTTACCTTCCACAGGAACCCTAATCTACAATGAGCAGTTCTTC. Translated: CASSLPSTGTLIYNEQFF.